These T cell receptor beta chains were read from a single sample in a study of identical twins. TCRdb ran MiXCR on the 5' RACE reads and lists one entry per CDR3 protein. This sample yields some 710,000 distinct CDR3 sequences, of which approximately 6.1% are seen a single time; roughly 1.8% belongs to the top ten. The sequencing sample was made of naive T cells sorted from blood. These receptor sequences come from a man in his late teens or twenties in good health. Both conserved end residues are part of each CDR3. A D gene is named only where the DNA matches it firmly. Expanded clones get a size class; other rows say once, few or many, or leave the size out.

j_call	v_call	clone_size	d_call	cdr3_nt	cdr3_aa
TRBJ2-6	TRBV5-1	-	-	TGCGCCTGTCAGGGCTCTGGGGCCAACGTCCTGACTTTC	CACQGSGANVLTF
TRBJ2-4	TRBV12-3/TRBV12-4	-	TRBD2	TGTGCCAGCAGTGAGACTAGCGGAGACAAAAACATTCAGTACTTC	CASSETSGDKNIQYF
TRBJ1-1	TRBV20-1	-	-	TGCAGTGCTAGATACACAGGGACCGAGAACACTGAAGCTTTCTTT	CSARYTGTENTEAFF
TRBJ2-3	TRBV5-1	-	TRBD2	TGCGCCAGCAGCTTGGGGGAACCTAGCGGATACGGCACAGATACGCAGTATTTT	CASSLGEPSGYGTDTQYF
TRBJ1-5	TRBV27	many	-	TGTGCCAGCAGTTTCACAGGGACCAATCAGCCCCAGCATTTT	CASSFTGTNQPQHF
TRBJ2-1	TRBV20-1	many	-	TGCAGTGCCGAAAGCGAGCAAATCCCCTACAATGAGCAGTTCTTC	CSAESEQIPYNEQFF
TRBJ2-7	TRBV18	few	-	TGTGCCACAACAGAGGGATCTGGAGGGAGGTGGAGCGAGCAGTACTTC	CATTEGSGGRWSEQYF
TRBJ2-1	TRBV6-1	few	TRBD2	TGTGCCAGCAGGTTCAGCGGGGGTGAATACAATGAGCAGTTCTTC	CASRFSGGEYNEQFF
TRBJ2-5	TRBV20-1	many	TRBD2	TGCAGTGCTAGAGCTAGCGGGAGCGGTGAGACCCAGTACTTC	CSARASGSGETQYF
TRBJ2-1	TRBV4-2	-	TRBD2	TGTGCCAGCAGCCACGGCGTAGGTAGCGGGAGGACAAATGAGCAGTTCTTC	CASSHGVGSGRTNEQFF
TRBJ2-4	TRBV11-2	-	-	TGTGCCAGCAGCGCGACGGCGCAGGGGGGTAACATTCAGTACTTC	CASSATAQGGNIQYF
TRBJ2-1	TRBV11-2	few	-	TGTGCCAGCCTAGGCGGACTGGCCCATGAGCAGTTCTTC	CASLGGLAHEQFF
TRBJ2-7	TRBV20-1	-	-	TGCAGTGCTAGAGATCGGTCGGGGGCCGTCTTTGACGAGCAGTACTTC	CSARDRSGAVFDEQYF
TRBJ2-7	TRBV9	few	-	TGTGCCAGCAGCCCGATGGGGGTGGTAATACCCTACGAGCAGTACTTC	CASSPMGVVIPYEQYF
TRBJ1-4	TRBV4-3	few	-	TGCGCCAGCAGCCATGACAGGCTTAATGAAAAACTGTTTTTT	CASSHDRLNEKLFF
TRBJ2-3	TRBV29-1	many	-	TGCAGCGAAAAACACGGCACAGATACGCAGTATTTT	CSEKHGTDTQYF
TRBJ2-5	TRBV12-3/TRBV12-4	few	-	TGTGCCAGCAGTTTTGCCACCCAAGAGACCCAGTACTTC	CASSFATQETQYF
TRBJ1-1	TRBV5-1	few	TRBD1	TGCGCCAGCCGCATTAACAGGGGGCCGAACACTGAAGCTTTCTTT	CASRINRGPNTEAFF
TRBJ2-3	TRBV20-1	-	-	TGCAGTGCTCCTAGCGACAGGGGCACAGATACGCAGTATTTT	CSAPSDRGTDTQYF
TRBJ2-7	TRBV5-1	few	TRBD1	TGCGCCAGCAGCTTTACGACAGGGGCCTACGAGCAGTACTTC	CASSFTTGAYEQYF
TRBJ2-5	TRBV5-1	-	TRBD2	TGCGCCAGCAGCCCTGGACTAGCGGGAGTTAGAGAGACCCAGTACTTC	CASSPGLAGVRETQYF
TRBJ2-1	TRBV6-2/TRBV6-3	many	TRBD2	TGTGCCAGCAGTTACTTTAGCGGGAGGGCCGATGAGCAGTTCTTC	CASSYFSGRADEQFF
TRBJ2-1	TRBV12-3/TRBV12-4	many	-	TGTGCCAGCGGAATGGGGGACAATGAGCAGTTCTTC	CASGMGDNEQFF
TRBJ1-5	TRBV25-1	many	-	TGTGCCAGCAGTGATAATAGCAATCAGCCCCAGCATTTT	CASSDNSNQPQHF
TRBJ2-7	TRBV20-1	many	-	TGCAGTGCTGCAGGGAACCCTAGCTCCTACGAGCAGTACTTC	CSAAGNPSSYEQYF
TRBJ2-4	TRBV12-3/TRBV12-4	many	-	TGTGCCAGCAGTCCAACGTACGGAGCCAAAAACATTCAGTACTTC	CASSPTYGAKNIQYF
TRBJ2-5	TRBV20-1	-	-	TGCAGTTTGGAGGGCGTAGGAGAGACCCAGTACTTC	CSLEGVGETQYF
TRBJ2-3	TRBV20-1	few	-	TGCAGTGCTAGAGACGCATTCCGGAGAAGCAGGGATACGCAGTATTTT	CSARDAFRRSRDTQYF
TRBJ1-5	TRBV5-1	many	-	TGCGCCAGCAAGATACAGCCCCAGCATTTT	CASKIQPQHF
TRBJ2-1	TRBV20-1	many	-	TGCAGTGCCCGGACGCACTCGTTTTCCTACAATGAGCAGTTCTTC	CSARTHSFSYNEQFF
TRBJ1-2	TRBV15	-	TRBD1	TGTGCCACCAGCAGAACCAGAGGGGACAGCTATGGCTACACCTTC	CATSRTRGDSYGYTF
TRBJ1-2	TRBV7-9	many	-	TGTGCCAGCAGCTTAGGGGGCGGCTTCTACACCTTC	CASSLGGGFYTF
TRBJ2-3	TRBV21-1	few	-	TGTGCCAGCAGCAAAGCACAGGGTCATTTTACAGATACGCAGTATTTT	CASSKAQGHFTDTQYF
TRBJ2-3	TRBV27	few	-	TGTGCCAGCAGTTTATTTTCCGGGATACGCACAGATACGCAGTATTTT	CASSLFSGIRTDTQYF
TRBJ2-5	TRBV7-9	few	-	TGTGCCAGCAGCTCCACCCGCCTGGGATCCCGAGAGACCCAGTACTTC	CASSSTRLGSRETQYF
TRBJ2-1	TRBV5-1	many	-	TGCGCCAGCAGCCCGGAGGGCAGCGCCTACAATGAGCAGTTCTTC	CASSPEGSAYNEQFF
TRBJ2-1	TRBV10-3	many	TRBD2	TGTGCCACCCACCCGACGACTAGCGGGAGGGGGAATGAGCAGTTCTTC	CATHPTTSGRGNEQFF
TRBJ1-2	TRBV12-3/TRBV12-4	many	-	TGTGCCAGCAGTTTAAGGGAGGCTCGACGACCCATTTTC	CASSLREARRPIF
TRBJ2-5	TRBV7-2	few	-	TGTGCCAGCAGCCACGGGACGCAACAAGAGACCCAGTACTTC	CASSHGTQQETQYF
TRBJ2-1	TRBV12-3/TRBV12-4	few	TRBD2	TGTGCCAGCCATTCAACCTTCACCTGGACTAGCGGGAGACATGAGCAGTTCTTC	CASHSTFTWTSGRHEQFF
TRBJ2-7	TRBV6-2/TRBV6-3	-	-	TGTGCCAGCAGGGACAGTACCTACGAGCAGTACTTC	CASRDSTYEQYF
TRBJ1-6	TRBV18	-	-	TGTGCCAGCTCACCCGTATTTAATTCACCCCTCCACTTT	CASSPVFNSPLHF
TRBJ2-7	TRBV7-9	many	-	TGTGCCAGCACCGGACAGAGCTCCTACGAGCAGTACTTC	CASTGQSSYEQYF
TRBJ2-7	TRBV5-1	many	-	TGCGCCAGCAGAGAAACCAACTCCTACGAGCAGTACTTC	CASRETNSYEQYF
TRBJ2-3	TRBV29-1	-	-	TGCAGCGTTGAAGAATACGGGTATGAAACAGATACGCAGTATTTT	CSVEEYGYETDTQYF
TRBJ1-5	TRBV10-3	few	TRBD1	TGTGCCATCAGTGAGTCGTTACTTGGAGGGGGCCGACAAGGAAATCAGCCCCAGCATTTT	CAISESLLGGGRQGNQPQHF
TRBJ1-5	TRBV7-9	few	-	TGTGCCAGCAGCCGAGGAACAGCCGGCAATCAGCCCCAGCATTTT	CASSRGTAGNQPQHF
TRBJ2-1	TRBV4-2	many	TRBD1	TGTGCCAGCAGCCTACAGGGGGACCGCTGGAGGGGGACCTACAATGAGCAGTTCTTC	CASSLQGDRWRGTYNEQFF
TRBJ2-5	TRBV14	few	TRBD2	TGTGCCAGCAGCCAAAGAACCGGGCTAGCGGGAGCAGAGACCCAGTACTTC	CASSQRTGLAGAETQYF
TRBJ2-3	TRBV11-2	many	-	TGTGCCAGCAGCTTATGGCCGCTAGATACGCAGTATTTT	CASSLWPLDTQYF
TRBJ2-3	TRBV18	few	-	TGTGCCAGCTCACCGGGGGCGATCACAGATACGCAGTATTTT	CASSPGAITDTQYF
TRBJ1-5	TRBV15	many	-	TGTGCCACCAGCAGCGCGGACGATCAGCCCCAGCATTTT	CATSSADDQPQHF
TRBJ1-5	TRBV24-1	many	TRBD1	TGTGCCACCAGTGATTTGCAGGGGGATAGCAATCAGCCCCAGCATTTT	CATSDLQGDSNQPQHF
TRBJ2-1	TRBV20-1	many	-	TGCAGTGCTTCCCGGGACGGCTACAATGAGCAGTTCTTC	CSASRDGYNEQFF
TRBJ1-4	TRBV7-2	many	-	TGTGCCAGCAGCTTAGTCCCGTTTGCAACTAATGAAAAACTGTTTTTT	CASSLVPFATNEKLFF
TRBJ2-1	TRBV27	-	-	TGTGCCAGCATGCGGATGGGGGGTTACAATGAGCAGTTCTTC	CASMRMGGYNEQFF
TRBJ2-7	TRBV10-3	-	-	TGTGCCATCAGTGAGTCTAGCGAGCAGTACTTC	CAISESSEQYF
TRBJ2-3	TRBV24-1	few	-	TGTGCCACCAGTCCCCCCTTAGGACGGGGTGACACAGATACGCAGTATTTT	CATSPPLGRGDTDTQYF
TRBJ1-6	TRBV25-1	few	-	TGTGCCAGCAGTAAACCGGGCGACCTACGGTCACCCCTCCACTTT	CASSKPGDLRSPLHF